These 13 T cell receptor beta chains came from one sample sequenced in a study of blood T cell repertoires in COVID-19. Profiled with immunoSEQ multiplex PCR; TCRdb holds only in-frame clones, not every one. The sample comprises under 300,000 clones, 70% to 90% of which are singletons, and roughly 6.3% rests with the top ten. Material for sequencing was peripheral blood. The receptors originated from a man aged 60-69 years with acute or convalescent COVID-19.

This chain links TRBV12-3 or TRBV12-4 with TRBJ1-3; no clear D. This CDR3 region has 11 residues. V was shortened by 2 bases and J by 7 bases, with 3 bases between the two germline ends. CDR3 sequence: CASSLRNTIYF. DNA of the CDR3: TGTGCCAGCAGTTTACGGAACACCATATATTTT.

CDR3 region: CASSSKQGAGNTIYF. CDR3 in DNA: TGTGCCAGCAGCTCGAAACAGGGGGCTGGAAACACCATATATTTT. V gene TRBV7-2 combines with J gene TRBJ1-3, with 8 bases identical to TRBD1. Germline V gene lookup returns CDR1 SGHTA and CDR2 FQGNSA. The CDR3 runs 15 residues. V lost 4 bases and J lost 2; bases outside the gene matches: 4.

This rearrangement joins TRBV11-2 to TRBJ2-5; 8 bases line up with TRBD1. Germline V gene sequence: CDR1 SGHAT, CDR2 FQNNGV. With V trimmed by 5 bases and J by 5 bases, 13 bases remained unmatched. This CDR3 has 16 amino acids. The CDR3: CASSRLGTGDVETQYF. Written as DNA, the CDR3 is TGTGCCAGCAGCCGCTTGGGGACAGGCGACGTGGAGACCCAGTACTTC.

The gene calls are TRBV25-1 and TRBJ2-7, with D maybe TRBD1 (6 bases). Trimming took 6 bases from V and 9 from J, leaving 12 bases between them. This CDR3 region has 11 residues. Germline V gene data show CDR1 as MGHDK and CDR2 as SYGVNS. CDR3 in amino acids: CASRQGSGQYF. The CDR3 nucleotides are TGTGCCAGCAGACAGGGATCCGGGCAGTACTTC.

J is TRBJ2-3 and V is TRBV30; tentative D call: TRBD2 (5 bases). V shed 3 bases and J shed 4 bases, with 5 bases lying between them. The germline gives CDR1 GTSNPN, CDR2 SVGIG (reference sequence). CDR3 length equals 11 residues. CDR3 residues: CAWRRADTQYF. The CDR3 DNA is TGTGCCTGGAGGCGGGCAGATACGCAGTATTTT.

V is TRBV6-6 and J is TRBJ2-7, with TRBD2 matching over 9 bases. Trimming took 9 bases from V and 2 from J; bases not matched to a gene: 8. The CDR3 covers 14 residues. Germline lookup yields CDR1 MNHNY and CDR2 SVGAGI (reference sequence). For the CDR3, the DNA is TGTGCCAGTAGACCTAGCGGGGACGCCTACGAGCAGTACTTC. It codes for CASRPSGDAYEQYF.

The chain joins TRBV4-3 to TRBJ2-7; 8 bases match TRBD2. The germline V gene encodes CDR1 LGHNA and CDR2 YSLEER. The trim removed 3 bases at V and 2 bases at J, leaving 6 bases unmatched. The length of the CDR3 is 15 residues. CDR3 region: CASSQATSGAYEQYF. The CDR3 nucleotides are TGCGCCAGCAGCCAGGCAACTAGCGGAGCCTACGAGCAGTACTTC.

The V and J genes are TRBV4-3 and TRBJ2-7; TRBD1 matches at 11 bases. V was pared by 3 bases and J by 4 bases, with 5 bases of the junction left unmatched. Germline lookup yields CDR1 LGHNA and CDR2 YSLEER. CDR3 size: 15 residues. CDR3 in DNA: TGCGCCAGCAGCCACAGGACAGGGGGCTCGTACGAGCAGTACTTC. Its translation: CASSHRTGGSYEQYF.

The chain couples TRBV5-6 to TRBJ1-1; no clear D gene. Trimming pared 3 bases from V and 3 bases from J, leaving 12 bases between. This CDR3 is 14 amino acids long. CDR1 and CDR2 (germline): SGHDT, YYEEEE. The CDR3 nucleotides are TGTGCCAGCAGCTGGGTCGAGGCCGACACTGAAGCTTTCTTT. As protein: CASSWVEADTEAFF. The whole variable domain, remainder taken from reference TRBV5-6 and TRBJ1-1, is DAGVTQSPTHLIKTRGQQVTLRCSPKSGHDTVSWYQQALGQGPQFIFQYYEEEERQRGNFPDRFSGHQFPNYSSELNVNALLLGDSALYLCASSWVEADTEAFFGQGTRLTVV.

The chain couples TRBV11-3 to TRBJ2-5; 9 bases line up with TRBD2. Germline trimming cut 8 bases from V and 4 bases from J; bases unmatched to any gene: 11. CDR1 and CDR2 (germline): SGHNT, YENEEA. The length of the CDR3 is 15 residues. This chain's CDR3 is CASSPRGSGRETQYF. The DNA of the CDR3 is TGTGCCAGCTCCCCCCGTGGTAGCGGGAGAGAGACCCAGTACTTC.

The chain carries TRBV19 and TRBJ1-5; D possibly corresponds to TRBD1 (6 bases). The CDR3 has 14 amino acids. Per the germline V gene, CDR1 is LNHDA and CDR2 is SQIVND (reference sequence). Trimming took off 6 bases at V and 6 bases at J, with 15 bases between the two ends. In DNA, the CDR3 is TGTGCCAGTAGGGGAGGGGGGGCAGGTCAGCCCCAGCATTTT. It yields the protein CASRGGGAGQPQHF.

This chain joins TRBV19 and TRBJ2-3; 10 positions agree with TRBD2. The CDR3 has 17 residues. Looked up from germline, CDR1 is LNHDA and CDR2 is SQIVND (reference sequence). The V gene end was trimmed by 0 bases and the J gene end by 3 bases; junction bases not matched to a gene: 6. The CDR3 nucleotides read TGTGCCAGTAGTATAGAGGCTAGCGGGAGTACTACAGATACGCAGTATTTT. Encoded protein: CASSIEASGSTTDTQYF. Combining the CDR3 with reference TRBV19 and TRBJ2-3 gives the whole variable domain DGGITQSPKYLFRKEGQNVTLSCEQNLNHDAMYWYRQDPGQGLRLIYYSQIVNDFQKGDIAEGYSVSREKKESFPLTVTSAQKNPTAFYLCASSIEASGSTTDTQYFGPGTRLTVL.

The chain couples TRBV24-1 to TRBJ1-2; 8 nucleotides match TRBD1. This CDR3 has 13 amino acids. The V gene's germline CDR1 is KGHDR and CDR2 SFDVKD. The J segment lost 7 bases and the V segment lost 3 bases, leaving 3 bases of the junction unmatched. The CDR3 DNA sequence: TGTGCCACCAGTGATAGGACAGGGCTTGGCTACACCTTC. Encoded protein: CATSDRTGLGYTF.